This T cell receptor beta chain was identified during a study of OX40 agonist ivuxolimab in advanced cancers. V was cut by 6 bases and J by 2 bases, with 14 bases left in between. CDR3 length: 14 amino acids. Per the germline V gene, CDR1 is SGHTA and CDR2 is FQGNSA. Sequencing used immunoSEQ multiplex PCR; TCRdb keeps in-frame clones, though not all of them. The repertoire has about 48,000 clones, 65% to 85% of them found once; the top ten carry 0.95% to 1.2%. The chain carries TRBV7-2 and TRBJ2-7, with no clear D. The sequence was obtained from an adult with an advanced solid tumor such as melanoma, head and neck, liver or kidney cancer. Sample: CD4+ or CD8+ T cells sorted from blood, taken in a trial of the OX40 agonist ivuxolimab. The CDR3 protein is CASSQSYRTYEQYF. The DNA for the CDR3 is TGTGCCAGCAGTCAGTCTTACCGGACCTACGAGCAGTACTTC.